This TCR beta chain stems from a study of Graves' ophthalmopathy and Graves' hyperthyroidism. Whole-study findings and limits: A classifier, a 13-signature model, separated ophthalmopathy from stable hyperthyroidism with about 88% sensitivity and approximately 80% specificity. The model forecast ophthalmopathy progression, reaching around 66% sensitivity and about 72% specificity. Among thyroid clonotypes expanded above 0.001 frequency, most also appeared in blood.

This clonotype was counted between two and nine times. The antigen is undetermined. Researchers turned away patients with other autoimmune diseases, uncontrolled infections, pregnancy or lactation. TCR beta CDR3 amplification used RNA transcripts. The workflow started with a first-round RT-PCR run with HTBI primers and then moved on to a second-round multiplex PCR. One entry per CDR3 protein, called by TCRdb with MiXCR from the multiplex PCR reads. The sample has almost 750,000 distinct CDR3 sequences; 40% are singletons. CDR1 is SGHVS, CDR2 FQNEAQ, per germline. This CDR3 is 14 amino acids long. V was clipped by 5 bases and J by 6 bases, with 17 bases between them.

Sequences were obtained from peripheral blood. This receptor was obtained from an adult man with Graves' ophthalmopathy. The rearrangement links TRBV7-8 to TRBJ2-7, with a weak D call TRBD1 (5 bases). DNA for the CDR3: TGTGCCAGCAGCCTCTATCCTCAGGGTTCCGAGCAGTACTTC. Its protein is CASSLYPQGSEQYF.